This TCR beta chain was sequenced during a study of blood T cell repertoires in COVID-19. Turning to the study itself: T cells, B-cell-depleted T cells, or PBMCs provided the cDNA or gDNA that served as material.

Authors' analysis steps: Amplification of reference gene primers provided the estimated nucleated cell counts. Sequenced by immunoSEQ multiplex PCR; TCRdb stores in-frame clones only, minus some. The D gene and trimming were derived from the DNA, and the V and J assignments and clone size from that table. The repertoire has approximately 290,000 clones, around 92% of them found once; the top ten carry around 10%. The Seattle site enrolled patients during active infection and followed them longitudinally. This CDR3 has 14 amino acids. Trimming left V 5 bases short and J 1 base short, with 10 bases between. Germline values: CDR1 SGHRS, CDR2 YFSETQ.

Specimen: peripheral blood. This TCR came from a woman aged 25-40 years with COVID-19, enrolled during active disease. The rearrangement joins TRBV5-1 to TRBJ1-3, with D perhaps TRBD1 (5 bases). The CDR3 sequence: CASRPGGSGNTIYF. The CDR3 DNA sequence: TGCGCCAGCAGACCCGGGGGATCTGGAAACACCATATATTTT. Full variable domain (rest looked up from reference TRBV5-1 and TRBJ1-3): KAGVTQTPRYLIKTRGQQVTLSCSPISGHRSVSWYQQTPGQGLQFLFEYFSETQRNKGNFPGRFSGRQFSNSRSEMNVSTLELGDSALYLCASRPGGSGNTIYFGEGSWLTVV.